A single sample gave rise to the 3 T cell receptor beta chains below, sequenced in a study of control samples from healthy donors and cancer patients (TCRdb year 2020). The library was generated by the immunoSEQ multiplex PCR assay. Sourced from immuneACCESS, this table was stored by TCRdb with only in-frame sequences that have V and J called. A share of the clones is absent; for the studies checked, an unresolved V gene accounts for under half, and the remainder has no known explanation. The table for this sample lists just over 80,000 clones; around nine tenths of them were counted only once. Roughly 6% of the sample is taken by the ten largest. The sample was blood. The receptors stem from a man aged 45-65 years in good health.

The chain links TRBV7-2 to TRBJ1-2; the match to TRBD1 covers 7 bases. From germline, CDR1 is SGHTA and CDR2 FQGNSA. The J segment lost 4 bases and the V segment lost 5 bases, leaving 4 bases of the junction unmatched. CDR3 size: 13 residues. This chain's CDR3 is CASSDRQGYGYTF. CDR3 nucleotide sequence: TGTGCCAGCAGCGATCGACAGGGCTATGGCTACACCTTC.

The gene calls are TRBV6-1 and TRBJ1-6; no clear D gene. The CDR3 is 12 amino acids. The V end lost 1 base, the J end lost 11 bases, and 6 bases lay between the germline ends. Germline CDR1 MNHNS, CDR2 SASEGT. CDR3 sequence: CASSEGAAPLHF. DNA for the CDR3: TGTGCCAGCAGTGAAGGGGCGGCACCCCTCCACTTT.

This clone showed up just once. The V gene is TRBV5-1, the J gene TRBJ1-1, with TRBD1 matching over 8 bases. The CDR3 runs 14 residues. Germline V gene lookup returns CDR1 SGHRS and CDR2 YFSETQ. J was trimmed by 1 base and V by 3 bases; bases with no gene match: 2. CDR3 region: CASSWQGANTEAFF. DNA for the CDR3: TGCGCCAGCAGCTGGCAGGGGGCGAACACTGAAGCTTTCTTT. The whole variable domain, filled in from reference TRBV5-1 and TRBJ1-1, reads KAGVTQTPRYLIKTRGQQVTLSCSPISGHRSVSWYQQTPGQGLQFLFEYFSETQRNKGNFPGRFSGRQFSNSRSEMNVSTLELGDSALYLCASSWQGANTEAFFGQGTRLTVV.